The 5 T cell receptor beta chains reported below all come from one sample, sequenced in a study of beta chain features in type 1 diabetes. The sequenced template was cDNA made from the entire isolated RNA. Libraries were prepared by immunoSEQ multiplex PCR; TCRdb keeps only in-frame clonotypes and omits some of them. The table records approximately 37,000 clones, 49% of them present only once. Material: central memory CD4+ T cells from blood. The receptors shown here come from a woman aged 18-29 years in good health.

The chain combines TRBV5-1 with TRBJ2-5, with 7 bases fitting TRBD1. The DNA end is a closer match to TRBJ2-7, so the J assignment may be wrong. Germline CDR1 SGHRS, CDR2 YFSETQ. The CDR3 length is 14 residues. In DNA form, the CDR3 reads TGCGCCAGCAGCTTTGAGACAGGGTACTACGAGCAGTACTTC. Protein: CASSFETGYYEQYF.

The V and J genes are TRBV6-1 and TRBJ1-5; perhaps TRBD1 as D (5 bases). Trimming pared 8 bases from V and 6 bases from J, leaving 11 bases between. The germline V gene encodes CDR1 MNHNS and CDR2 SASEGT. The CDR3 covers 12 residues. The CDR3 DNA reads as TGTGCCAGCTACGCCCAGGGTCAGCCCCAGCATTTT. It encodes CASYAQGQPQHF.

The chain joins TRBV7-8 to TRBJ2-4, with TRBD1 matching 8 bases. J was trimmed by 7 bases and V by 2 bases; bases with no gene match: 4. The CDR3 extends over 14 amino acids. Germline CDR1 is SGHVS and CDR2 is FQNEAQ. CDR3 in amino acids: CASSLKNRGNIQYF. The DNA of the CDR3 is TGTGCCAGCAGCTTAAAGAACAGGGGGAACATTCAGTACTTC. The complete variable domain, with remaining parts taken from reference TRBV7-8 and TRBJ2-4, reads GAGVSQSPRYKVAKRGQDVALRCDPISGHVSLFWYQQALGQGPEFLTYFQNEAQLDKSGLPSDRFFAERPEGSVSTLKIQRTQQEDSAVYLCASSLKNRGNIQYFGAGTRLSVL.

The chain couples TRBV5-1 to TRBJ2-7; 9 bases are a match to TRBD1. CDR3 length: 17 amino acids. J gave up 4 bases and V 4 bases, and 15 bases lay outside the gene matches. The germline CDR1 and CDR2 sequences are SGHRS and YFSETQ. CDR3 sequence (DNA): TGCGCCAGCAGCCGCGGACAGGGGAATGATGTCATATACGAGCAGTACTTC. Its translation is CASSRGQGNDVIYEQYF.

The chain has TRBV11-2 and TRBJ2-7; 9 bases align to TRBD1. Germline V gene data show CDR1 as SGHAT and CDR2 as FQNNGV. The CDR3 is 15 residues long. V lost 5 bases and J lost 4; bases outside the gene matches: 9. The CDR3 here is CASSAPGTGFYEQYF. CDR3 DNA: TGTGCCAGCAGCGCCCCCGGGACAGGGTTTTACGAGCAGTACTTC.